Following are 22 T cell receptor beta chains from one sample sequenced in a study of T-cell reconstitution after alpha-beta-depleted transplantation in children. Library preparation (for TCRbeta) was performed with unique molecular identifiers. TCRdb processed the PCR reads anew with MiXCR; each CDR3 protein has one entry. The profile shows 150,000 to 250,000 distinct CDR3 sequences, about 6% of them singletons. The sequencing here drew on PBMCs, taken before TCRalphabeta/CD19-depleted stem cell transplant. These TCRs come from a girl under three years old with combined immunodeficiency, due to receive a stem cell transplant.

The chain carries TRBV20-1 and TRBJ1-1; a possible D gene is TRBD1 (5 bases). V was shortened by 1 base and J by 4 bases, with 19 bases between the two germline ends. This CDR3 region has 16 residues. Germline V gives CDR1 DFQATT, CDR2 SNEGSKA (reference sequence). The CDR3 loop reads CSARGPGGWGGTEAFF. The CDR3 DNA is TGCAGTGCTAGAGGTCCCGGGGGTTGGGGTGGCACTGAAGCTTTCTTT.

This clonotype has at least ten counts. This chain links TRBV28 with TRBJ1-5; perhaps TRBD1 as D (5 bases). Germline V gene data show CDR1 as MDHEN and CDR2 as SYDVKM. V lost 6 bases and J lost 3, with 12 bases in between. CDR3 length: 14 amino acids. The CDR3 DNA is TGTGCCAGCAGGGTTGGGGCTTTCAATCAGCCCCAGCATTTT. Protein sequence: CASRVGAFNQPQHF.

This clonotype was counted at least ten times. The rearrangement joins TRBV20-1 to TRBJ2-5; TRBD1 or TRBD2 may be the D gene (7 bases each). V lost 4 bases and J lost 5, with 11 bases in between. The CDR3 contains 12 residues. Germline values: CDR1 DFQATT, CDR2 SNEGSKA (reference sequence). CDR3 loop: CSATGGGETQYF. Here the CDR3 DNA reads TGCAGTGCTACAGGGGGGGGGGAGACCCAGTACTTC.

There are many counts of this clonotype. The chain recombines TRBV12-3 or TRBV12-4 with TRBJ2-7; 7 nucleotides match TRBD1. The CDR3 loop spans 13 amino acids. The junction had 1 base not matched to a gene; V was cut back by 3 bases and J by 2 bases. The CDR3 sequence is CASSFGTAYEQYF. CDR3 coding DNA: TGTGCCAGCAGTTTTGGGACAGCCTACGAGCAGTACTTC.

Ten or more counts support this clonotype. The genes are TRBV6-9 and TRBJ2-1, with D possibly TRBD1 on 5 matching bases. Germline values: CDR1 MNHGY, CDR2 SVAAGI. V gave up 0 bases and J gave up 12 bases, with 18 bases separating them. This CDR3 region has 15 residues. In DNA, the CDR3 is TGTGCCAGCAGTTATTCCGGACCGACGGCCCAGGGGCAGTTCTTC. Amino acids: CASSYSGPTAQGQFF.

There are many counts of this clonotype. The chain couples TRBV12-3 or TRBV12-4 to TRBJ2-3; 10 bases are shared with TRBD1. Trimming took 3 bases from V and 5 from J; bases not matched to a gene: 2. The CDR3 contains 14 residues. For the CDR3, the DNA is TGTGCCAGCAGTTTGACAGGGGGCGAAGATACGCAGTATTTT. Its protein is CASSLTGGEDTQYF.

Many counts were recorded for this clonotype. V is TRBV29-1 and J is TRBJ1-1, with D tentatively TRBD1 (5 bases). CDR1 is SQVTM, CDR2 ANQGSEA, per germline. This CDR3 spans 12 amino acids. Trimming pared 4 bases from V and 0 bases from J, leaving 6 bases between. The CDR3 loop reads CSVGTLNTEAFF. For the CDR3, the DNA is TGCAGCGTTGGGACACTGAACACTGAAGCTTTCTTT.

This clonotype was seen repeatedly, ten times or more. Written as DNA, the CDR3 is TGTGCCAGCAGCTTGGGGGACCTCGTGAAGCTGTTTTTT. Protein: CASSLGDLVKLFF. The genes are TRBV5-6 and TRBJ2-2, with D perhaps TRBD1 or TRBD2 (5 bases each). CDR1 and CDR2 from the germline V gene are SGHDT and YYEEEE. The length of the CDR3 is 13 residues. V was cut by 0 bases and J by 12 bases, with 12 bases left in between.

This clonotype was counted ten times or more. This chain uses TRBV20-1 with TRBJ2-6; D not resolved. V was shortened by 5 bases and J by 0 bases, with 8 bases between the two germline ends. This CDR3 is 14 amino acids long. Per germline, CDR1 DFQATT and CDR2 SNEGSKA (reference sequence). The CDR3 spells CSAGPYSGANVLTF. Written as DNA, the CDR3 is TGCAGTGCTGGGCCTTACTCTGGGGCCAACGTCCTGACTTTC.

This clonotype was detected ten times or more. The chain recombines TRBV15 with TRBJ1-5, with 8 bases aligning to TRBD1. The V gene end was trimmed by 0 bases and the J gene end by 16 bases; junction bases not matched to a gene: 17. Germline V lookup: CDR1 LNHNV, CDR2 YYDKDF (reference sequence). The CDR3 spans 16 residues. CDR3 nucleotide sequence: TGTGCCACCAGCAGAGATGGTATGAGGGAACAGGGGGTTAAACATTTT. Its protein product is CATSRDGMREQGVKHF.

This clonotype was counted ten times or more. The chain joins TRBV15 to TRBJ2-2; D perhaps matches TRBD1 (5 bases). The ends were cut back, 3 bases at V and 6 bases at J, with 14 bases in the middle. Per the germline V gene, CDR1 is LNHNV and CDR2 is YYDKDF (reference sequence). The length of the CDR3 is 15 residues. The CDR3 DNA is TGTGCCACCAGCAGTCTGGGCCGGACACCCGGGGAGCTGTTTTTT. Its translation is CATSSLGRTPGELFF. The full variable domain, completed using reference TRBV15 and TRBJ2-2, is DAMVIQNPRYQVTQFGKPVTLSCSQTLNHNVMYWYQQKSSQAPKLLFHYYDKDFNNEADTPDNFQSRRPNTSFCFLDIRSPGLGDTAMYLCATSSLGRTPGELFFGEGSRLTVL.

This clonotype was observed at least ten times. CDR3 residues: CASSWDPGNEQFF. CDR3 sequence (DNA): TGTGCCAGCAGCTGGGACCCTGGGAATGAGCAGTTCTTC. The chain recombines TRBV5-5 with TRBJ2-1, with D possibly being TRBD1 or TRBD2 (5 bases each). Germline assignment: CDR1 SGHKS and CDR2 YYEKEE (reference sequence). The CDR3 has 13 residues. The V end was cut by 3 bases, the J end by 7 bases, with 11 bases between.

The CDR3, as DNA: TGTGCCAGCAGCTTAGCCGCAGGGTTCGGGGAGCTGTTTTTT. This translates into CASSLAAGFGELFF. The rearrangement links TRBV7-9 to TRBJ2-2, with D perhaps TRBD1 (5 bases). Germline lookup yields CDR1 SEHNR and CDR2 FQNEAQ (reference sequence). CDR3 length: 14 amino acids. V was trimmed by 0 bases and J by 7 bases, leaving 9 bases between them. Full variable domain (remainder filled in from reference TRBV7-9 and TRBJ2-2): DTGVSQNPRHKITKRGQNVTFRCDPISEHNRLYWYRQTLGQGPEFLTYFQNEAQLEKSRLLSDRFSAERPKGSFSTLEIQRTEQGDSAMYLCASSLAAGFGELFFGEGSRLTVL.

In this sample, this clonotype turned up many times. The gene calls are TRBV24-1 and TRBJ2-1, with 9 bases aligning to TRBD2. Trimming took 3 bases from V and 4 from J; bases not matched to a gene: 6. CDR1 is KGHDR, CDR2 SFDVKD, per germline. This CDR3 spans 16 amino acids. DNA for the CDR3: TGTGCCACCAGTGATCCGCGGGGGGGCACTTACAATGAGCAGTTCTTC. Protein: CATSDPRGGTYNEQFF.

Many counts were recorded for this clonotype. The chain combines TRBV4-3 with TRBJ2-5; 9 bases line up with TRBD2. The CDR3 has 16 amino acids. Unmatched junction bases numbered 2, after V lost 0 bases and J lost 0 bases. The germline V gene encodes CDR1 LGHNA and CDR2 YSLEER. The CDR3 reads CASSQESSGNQETQYF. Here the CDR3 DNA reads TGCGCCAGCAGCCAAGAATCTAGCGGGAACCAAGAGACCCAGTACTTC.

V gene TRBV7-9 combines with J gene TRBJ2-7; D is undetermined. Germline V CDR1 and CDR2: SEHNR, FQNEAQ (reference sequence). The CDR3 consists of 13 residues. V lost 1 base, J lost 6 bases, and 10 bases lay in between. CDR3 in amino acids: CASSLGAPGEQYF. For the CDR3, the DNA is TGTGCCAGCAGCTTAGGGGCGCCAGGCGAGCAGTACTTC.

This clonotype was observed at least ten times. The chain uses TRBV4-1 and TRBJ2-1, with TRBD1 as a possible D gene (6 bases). V lost 3 bases to trimming and J lost 10 bases, with 25 bases between them. CDR1 is MGHRA and CDR2 is YSYEKL in the germline V gene. CDR3 size: 17 residues. In DNA, the CDR3 is TGCGCCAGCAGCCAGGCTATCGTGGACAGTCCGTTAAAGGAGCAGTTCTTC. Its protein is CASSQAIVDSPLKEQFF.

This clonotype was observed a few times. The conserved closing phenylalanine or tryptophan is absent in this CDR3, likely reflecting a read error. The DNA of the CDR3 is TGCAGTGCTGGTAAACGAGAGTATCGCACTGAAGCTTTCTTA. This encodes CSAGKREYRTEAFL. This chain connects TRBV20-1 to TRBJ1-1; the D is unclear. V was cut by 5 bases and J by 4 bases, with 17 bases left in between. CDR3 size: 14 residues. CDR1 is DFQATT and CDR2 is SNEGSKA in the germline V gene (reference sequence).

This clonotype was observed at least ten times. The chain links TRBV14 to TRBJ2-4, with D unclear. The length of the CDR3 is 15 residues. CDR1 is SGHDN and CDR2 is FVKESK in the germline V gene. V was clipped by 0 bases and J by 5 bases, with 11 bases between them. The DNA of the CDR3 is TGTGCCAGCAGCCAAGACGGAGACTCAGAAAACATTCAGTACTTC. Translation: CASSQDGDSENIQYF. The variable domain in full, with the rest retrieved from reference TRBV14 and TRBJ2-4, is EAGVTQFPSHSVIEKGQTVTLRCDPISGHDNLYWYRRVMGKEIKFLLHFVKESKQDESGMPNNRFLAERTGGTYSTLKVQPAELEDSGVYFCASSQDGDSENIQYFGAGTRLSVL.

There are many counts of this clonotype. The rearrangement links TRBV3-1 to TRBJ2-7; D gene ambiguous. Trimming removed 1 base from V and 2 bases from J, with 3 bases in between. Germline CDR1 is LGHDT and CDR2 is YNNKEL (reference sequence). The CDR3 contains 12 residues. For the CDR3, the DNA is TGTGCCAGCAGCCAAGCCACCTACGAGCAGTACTTC. Encoded protein: CASSQATYEQYF.

This clonotype was counted many times. The rearrangement joins TRBV27 to TRBJ1-1; D is possibly TRBD1 (5 bases). V gave up 5 bases and J gave up 7 bases, with 14 bases separating them. The CDR3 totals 13 residues. The V gene's germline CDR1 is MNHEY and CDR2 SMNVEV (reference sequence). CDR3 in DNA: TGTGCCAGCAGTATTCAGGGAGTCGGTGAAGCTTTCTTT. Translating gives CASSIQGVGEAFF.

The table lists this clonotype with many counts. J is TRBJ2-1 and V is TRBV29-1; no clear D gene. The V gene lost 2 bases and the J gene lost 9 bases, with 5 bases spanning the gap. The germline gives CDR1 SQVTM, CDR2 ANQGSEA. The CDR3 sequence is 10 residues long. The CDR3 sequence is CSVELLEQFF. In DNA form, the CDR3 reads TGCAGCGTTGAACTACTTGAGCAGTTCTTC.